One sample yielded the 18 T cell receptor beta chains listed below, sequenced in a study of blood T cell repertoires in COVID-19. Using immunoSEQ multiplex PCR, the repertoire was profiled, and TCRdb retains in-frame clones only, with some absent. The table lists about 140,000 clones, roughly 89% of them singletons. The specimen sequenced was peripheral blood. Receptor source: a woman aged 40 to 50 with acute or convalescent COVID-19.

This chain connects TRBV2 to TRBJ1-6, with a weak D call TRBD1 (6 bases). The germline V gene encodes CDR1 SNHLY and CDR2 FYNNEI. CDR3 length: 15 residues. V lost 2 bases and J lost 7, with 12 bases in between. The CDR3 here is CASSERDTQNSPLHF. The CDR3 DNA is TGTGCCAGCAGTGAAAGGGACACTCAGAATTCACCCCTCCACTTT. Full variable domain (rest looked up from reference TRBV2 and TRBJ1-6): EPEVTQTPSHQVTQMGQEVILRCVPISNHLYFYWYRQILGQKVEFLVSFYNNEISEKSEIFDDQFSVERPDGSNFTLKIRSTKLEDSAMYFCASSERDTQNSPLHFGNGTRLTVT.

The chain combines TRBV6-5 with TRBJ1-3; D unclear. The CDR3 loop spans 14 amino acids. CDR1 and CDR2 from the germline V gene are MNHEY and SVGAGI. Trimming removed 0 bases from V and 4 bases from J, with 7 bases in between. The CDR3 bases are TGTGCCAGCAGTTACTCACATTCCGGAAACACCATATATTTT. Amino acid sequence: CASSYSHSGNTIYF.

The chain combines TRBV5-1 with TRBJ2-5; 15 bases agree with TRBD2. This CDR3 has 17 amino acids. V lost 0 bases, J lost 8 bases, and 8 bases stayed unmatched. From germline, CDR1 is SGHRS and CDR2 YFSETQ. The CDR3 protein is CASSLVGLAGGRPTQYF. The CDR3 DNA reads as TGCGCCAGCAGCTTGGTGGGACTAGCGGGAGGTCGACCCACCCAGTACTTC.

The chain employs TRBV3-1 (or the pseudogene TRBV3-2) and TRBJ2-1, with 13 bases matching TRBD2. Germline lookup yields CDR1 LGHDT and CDR2 YNNKEL (reference sequence). There are 17 residues in the CDR3. V gave up 3 bases and J gave up 0 bases; unmatched junction bases: 2. This CDR3 is CASSQRTSGSSYNEQFF. DNA of the CDR3: TGTGCCAGCAGCCAGAGGACTAGCGGGAGCTCCTACAATGAGCAGTTCTTC.

V is TRBV28 and J is TRBJ2-7; 8 nucleotides match TRBD1. Germline-derived CDR1 and CDR2 are MDHEN and SYDVKM. The ends lost 5 bases at V and 8 bases at J; junction bases unmatched: 11. This CDR3 has 14 amino acids. The CDR3 nucleotides read TGTGCCAGCAGTACCCATCTCAGGGGGCCGAAGCAGTACTTC. It yields the protein CASSTHLRGPKQYF.

This clone has more than one count but fewer than ten. The rearrangement uses TRBV7-8 and TRBJ1-1; a weak D match, TRBD1 (5 bases). Deletions cut 4 bases from V and 8 bases from J, with 11 bases between. Looked up from germline, CDR1 is SGHVS and CDR2 is FQNEAQ. The CDR3 is 12 residues long. CDR3 residues: CASSYERGEAFF. Written as DNA, the CDR3 is TGTGCCAGCAGCTACGAAAGGGGCGAAGCTTTCTTT.

The chain employs TRBV27 and TRBJ1-4, with 8 bases aligning to TRBD1. The CDR3 runs 16 residues. Trimming cost V 5 bases and J 8 bases; bases outside gene matches: 13. CDR1 is MNHEY and CDR2 is SMNVEV in the germline V gene (reference sequence). The chain's CDR3 is CASSATTRQGREKLFF. CDR3 in DNA: TGTGCCAGCAGTGCTACCACTCGACAGGGGCGGGAAAAACTGTTTTTT.

CDR3 bases: TGTGCCAGCAGCTTGGCTGGGTACAGCTCCTACAATGAGCAGTTCTTC. Its protein product is CASSLAGYSSYNEQFF. This chain joins TRBV5-6 and TRBJ2-1, with no clear D. CDR1 SGHDT and CDR2 YYEEEE come from the germline V gene. This CDR3 region has 16 residues. Trimming left V 0 bases short and J 0 bases short, with 10 bases between.

The rearrangement uses TRBV5-6 and TRBJ2-3; tentative D call: TRBD1 (6 bases). This CDR3 contains 15 residues. The germline V and J ends were trimmed by 1 base and 6 bases, with 15 bases remaining between them. Germline V CDR1 and CDR2: SGHDT, YYEEEE. The CDR3 spells CASSLQGKSADTQYF. The CDR3 DNA reads TGTGCCAGCAGCTTGCAGGGGAAGTCGGCGGATACGCAGTATTTT.

This clone has a single count. This chain uses TRBV21-1 with TRBJ1-2; whether TRBD1, the table's D call, matches the DNA was not checked. TRBV21-1 is given as a pseudogene. This CDR3 spans 15 amino acids. CDR3 amino acids: CASSKGVQGTYGYTF. The CDR3 bases are TGTGCCAGCAGCAAAGGCGTGCAGGGAACGTATGGCTACACCTTC.

This clone was observed a handful of times. The chain joins TRBV27 to TRBJ2-7; possible D gene TRBD1, 6 bases. Germline V gene data show CDR1 as MNHEY and CDR2 as SMNVEV (reference sequence). The CDR3 totals 13 residues. The V end lost 0 bases, the J end lost 4 bases, and 7 bases lay between the germline ends. DNA of the CDR3: TGTGCCAGCAGTTTATCAGGGGGTTACGAGCAGTACTTC. Amino acid sequence: CASSLSGGYEQYF.

This rearrangement joins TRBV5-1 to TRBJ1-4, with D possibly TRBD1 on 5 matching bases. The CDR3 is 14 residues long. V was clipped by 0 bases and J by 8 bases, with 11 bases between them. Germline-derived CDR1 and CDR2 are SGHRS and YFSETQ. CDR3 sequence: CASSLAGDGEKLFF. The CDR3 DNA follows: TGCGCCAGCAGCTTGGCGGGGGATGGGGAAAAACTGTTTTTT.

The chain carries TRBV30 and TRBJ1-3; D not resolved. The germline V gene has CDR1 GTSNPN and CDR2 SVGIG (reference sequence). V was cut by 4 bases and J by 4 bases, with 5 bases left in between. This CDR3 region has 11 residues. The DNA for the CDR3 is TGTGCCTGGACGGAGGGAAACACCATATATTTT. Translating gives CAWTEGNTIYF.

This rearrangement joins TRBV7-2 to TRBJ1-1, with D perhaps TRBD1 (5 bases). The CDR3 spans 14 residues. Between the trimmed V and J ends, which lost 3 bases and 1 base, there was a span of 9 bases. Germline V gene data show CDR1 as SGHTA and CDR2 as FQGNSA. CDR3 region: CASSFQGENTEAFF. The CDR3, as DNA: TGTGCCAGCAGCTTCCAAGGGGAGAACACTGAAGCTTTCTTT.

J is TRBJ2-3 and V is TRBV4-3; a weak D match, TRBD1 (5 bases). Germline V CDR1 and CDR2: LGHNA, YSLEER. This CDR3 has 15 residues. Trimming pared 1 base from V and 6 bases from J, leaving 14 bases between. For the CDR3, the DNA is TGCGCCAGCAGCCAAGGCGTCTTCCCAGGGGATACGCAGTATTTT. Its translation is CASSQGVFPGDTQYF.

The chain has TRBV11-3 and TRBJ1-6; TRBD1 matches 11 bases. The CDR3 consists of 15 residues. Germline values: CDR1 SGHNT, CDR2 YENEEA. After removal of 2 bases from V and 9 bases from J, the junction contained 3 bases not matched to a gene. Written as DNA, the CDR3 is TGTGCCAGCAGCTTAACCGGGACAGGGGGTTCACCCCTCCACTTT. Its protein product is CASSLTGTGGSPLHF.

V usage is TRBV6-6 and J usage is TRBJ1-6; D is undetermined. Trimming removed 5 bases from V and 0 bases from J, with 11 bases in between. Germline CDR1 MNHNY, CDR2 SVGAGI (reference sequence). CDR3 length equals 16 residues. The CDR3 coding sequence is TGTGCCAGCAGTCCTCTCCCGAGCTCCTATAATTCACCCCTCCACTTT. Amino acids: CASSPLPSSYNSPLHF.

The genes are TRBV29-1 and TRBJ2-2; TRBD2 agrees at 11 bases. Germline CDR1 reads SQVTM; CDR2 reads ANQGSEA. V shed 4 bases and J 4 bases; nucleotides not matched to a gene: 5. The CDR3 consists of 15 residues. CDR3 protein: CSVATSGKFTGELFF. CDR3 nucleotides: TGCAGCGTTGCGACTAGCGGGAAATTCACCGGGGAGCTGTTTTTT.